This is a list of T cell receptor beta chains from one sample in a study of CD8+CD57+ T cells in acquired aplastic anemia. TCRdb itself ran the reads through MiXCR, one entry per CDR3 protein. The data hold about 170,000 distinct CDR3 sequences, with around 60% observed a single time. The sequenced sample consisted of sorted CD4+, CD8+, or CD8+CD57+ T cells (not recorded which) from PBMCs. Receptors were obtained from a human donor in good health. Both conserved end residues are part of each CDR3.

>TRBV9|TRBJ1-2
CASSAPNRGFYTF
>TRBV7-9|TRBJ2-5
CASSPGLAGGETQYF
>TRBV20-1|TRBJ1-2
CSANRAIYGYTF
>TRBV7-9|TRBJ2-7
CASSSQGAEQYF
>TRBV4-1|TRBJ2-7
CASSPLGGGTEQYF
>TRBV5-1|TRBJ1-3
CASSLEGASGNTIYF
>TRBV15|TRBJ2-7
CATSRGGGPAYEQYF
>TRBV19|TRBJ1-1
CASSESMNTEAFF
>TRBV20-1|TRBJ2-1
CSARARGVAYNEQFF
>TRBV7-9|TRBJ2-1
CASSLPDEQFF
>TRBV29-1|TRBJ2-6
CSVEDPTGIHSGANVLTF
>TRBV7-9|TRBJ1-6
CASSLGSGTGRSPLHF
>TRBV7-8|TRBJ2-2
CASSHRLAEGVTGELFF
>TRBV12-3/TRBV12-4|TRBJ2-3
CASSIGTSGGARFDTQYF
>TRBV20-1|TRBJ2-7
CSARGRAVWEQYF
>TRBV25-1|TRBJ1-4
CASSDKARGQGGKLFF
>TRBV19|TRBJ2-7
CASSTKTRDSSSYEQYF
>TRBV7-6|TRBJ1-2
CASSLWPVAKNGYTF
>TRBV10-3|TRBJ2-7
CAISEVSSYEQYF
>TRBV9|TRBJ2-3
CASTKQHRGGTDTQYF
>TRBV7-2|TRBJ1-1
CASSVTGRRTEAFF
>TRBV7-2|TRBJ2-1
CASSHDGSSYNEQFF
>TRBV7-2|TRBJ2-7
CASSLTSGTGVSYEQYF
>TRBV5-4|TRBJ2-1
CASSKGRGEGYNEQFF
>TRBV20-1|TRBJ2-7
CSGTQGYYEQYF
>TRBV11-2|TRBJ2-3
CASSLSAGTQYF
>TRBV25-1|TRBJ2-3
CATSGLASHTDTQYF
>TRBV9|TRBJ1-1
CASSVDPRENTEAFF
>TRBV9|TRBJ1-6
CASSARTGDSPLHF
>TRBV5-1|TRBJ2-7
CASSQSPLNAAIYEQYF
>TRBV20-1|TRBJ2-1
CSARDRGPNRYNEQFF
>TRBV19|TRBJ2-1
CASSVPGYNEQFF
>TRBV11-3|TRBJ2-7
CASRASGTGRYEQYF
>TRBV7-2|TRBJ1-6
CASSLEMAGGSNNSPLHF
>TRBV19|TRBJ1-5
CASSSDRGHSNQPQHF
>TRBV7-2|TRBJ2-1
CASSLTPDRAYEQFF
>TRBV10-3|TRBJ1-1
CAITTARSNTEAFF
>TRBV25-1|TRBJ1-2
CASSEALGDIGNGYTF
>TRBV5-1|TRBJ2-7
CASSLDPQTYEQYF
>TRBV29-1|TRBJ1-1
CSVPNYGSMNTEAFF
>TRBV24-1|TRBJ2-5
CATSDTPPGHVRETQYF